The clone carrying this TCR beta chain was detected a few times. Its antigen is unidentified. The V and J ends lost 2 bases and 6 bases respectively, with 10 bases between them. The CDR3 consists of 13 residues. The sample comes from a study of blood T cells in healthy people across ages. Study results and caveats: Older age coincided with a roughly linear decline in TCR beta diversity per million T cells. Since the PBMCs were unsorted, naive and antigen-experienced cells could not be conclusively compared.

Every donor gave roughly 9.2 milliliters of peripheral blood. A second PCR of about 7 to 11 cycles used a sample-barcoded 5' primer and a J-beta primer mix. From the 5' RACE reads, TCRdb called clonotypes with MiXCR, one entry per CDR3 protein. The data contain 1.5 million to 2 million distinct CDR3 sequences, roughly two fifths of them singletons. The TCR was taken from a human donor in good health. The source material was blood. The J gene is TRBJ1-2, the V gene TRBV12-3 or TRBV12-4; D might be TRBD1 (6 bases). CDR3 in DNA: TGTGCCAGCAGTTTAAACAGGGTCGATGGCTACACCTTC. This codes for CASSLNRVDGYTF.